The source of this TCR beta chain is a study of blood T cells in healthy people across ages. CDR1 and CDR2 from the germline V gene are ENHRY and SYGVKD. J gave up 6 bases and V 5 bases, and 15 bases lay outside the gene matches. CDR3 size: 16 residues. Combining a sample-barcoded 5' primer with a J-beta primer mix, a second PCR ran for roughly 7 to 11 cycles. TCRdb reanalysed the 5' RACE reads using MiXCR and keeps one entry per CDR3 protein. The table has 700,000 to 950,000 distinct CDR3 sequences, 58% seen once; the top ten hold around 22%. The V call is TRBV10-3, the J call TRBJ1-2, with 7 bases aligning to TRBD1. This sequence originates from a man aged 30 to 45 in good health. The specimen sequenced was blood. CDR3 amino acids: CAISQTETGTHDGYTF. For the CDR3, the DNA is TGTGCCATCAGTCAGACAGAGACAGGGACTCACGATGGCTACACCTTC.